A selection of T cell receptor beta chains follows, all from one sample in a study of T cells expressing NK-cell markers. TCRdb processed the 5' RACE reads again and assigns one entry to each CDR3 protein, with no DNA. Seen in this sample are a few hundred thousand distinct CDR3 sequences; the ten most common clones hold roughly 5.5%. The sample taken for sequencing was blood T cells: a sorted CD56 or NKG2C T cell subset, CD4+ or CD8+ T cells, or bulk PBMC T cells (not recorded which). Every receptor here comes from a man aged 18 to 70 in good health. The CDR3 runs from the conserved cysteine through the conserved F or W.

>TRBJ2-3|TRBV12-3/TRBV12-4
CASSADRGRRSDTDTQYF
>TRBJ2-5|TRBV7-2
CASSLAGIGLTETQYF
>TRBJ2-3|TRBV6-2/TRBV6-3
CASNPRGQDTQYF
>TRBJ2-2|TRBV7-8
CASSLAYMRNGELFF
>TRBJ2-3|TRBV24-1
CATSAGHLATDTQYF
>TRBJ2-3|TRBV7-6
CASSLGAPSTDTQYF
>TRBJ2-5|TRBV19
CASSIVGGSTSGETQYF
>TRBJ2-7|TRBV7-2
CASSLEGSKPYEQYF
>TRBJ1-4|TRBV29-1
CSVVHNEKLFF
>TRBJ2-1|TRBV10-3
CANSRTSGGPKNYNEQFF
>TRBJ2-5|TRBV5-1
CASSRRTSGGVEETQYF
>TRBJ2-7|TRBV5-4
CASSRLAGGPSEQYF
>TRBJ1-2|TRBV6-5
CASSYEGQGVYGYTF
>TRBJ2-1|TRBV20-1
CSAKRLVYNEQFF
>TRBJ1-1|TRBV4-2
CASSQDGYEKVTAFF
>TRBJ1-4|TRBV18
CASSPDSSFAANEKLFF
>TRBJ1-5|TRBV12-3/TRBV12-4
CASSRLGPNQPQHF
>TRBJ2-7|TRBV20-1
CSARSRVPLAGGLSYEQYF
>TRBJ1-2|TRBV18
CASSTEQGSGYTF
>TRBJ2-2|TRBV12-3/TRBV12-4
CASSLFAGGLSGELFF
>TRBJ1-1|TRBV5-1
CASSLAYRRTEAFF
>TRBJ2-2|TRBV18
CASSPSVASTGELFF
>TRBJ2-5|TRBV30
CAWSSGGKSQETQYF
>TRBJ2-3|TRBV20-1
CSVNRDRRTDTQYF
>TRBJ2-2|TRBV7-9
CASTGGTGLNTGELFF
>TRBJ2-5|TRBV30
CAWSASRLIMYF
>TRBJ2-6|TRBV25-1
CASSDGYSSGANVLTF
>TRBJ1-2|TRBV12-3/TRBV12-4
CASSLGFLQLISDYGYTF
>TRBJ2-1|TRBV11-3
CASSLGLAGGSEQFF
>TRBJ2-1|TRBV5-6
CASSHKRSSYNEQFF
>TRBJ2-1|TRBV12-3/TRBV12-4
CASSSGLYNEQFF
>TRBJ1-6|TRBV6-4
CASSVDRGTNSPLHF
>TRBJ1-6|TRBV7-3
CASSLNGRSNSPLHF
>TRBJ2-2|TRBV4-2
CASSEGANTGELFF
>TRBJ1-4|TRBV4-2
CASSSKGGTGLKKLFF
>TRBJ1-5|TRBV18
CASSPFGSKDQPQHF
>TRBJ2-7|TRBV7-2
CASSSTGPAYEQYF
>TRBJ1-5|TRBV12-3/TRBV12-4
CASSRTGAVSNQPQHF
>TRBJ2-7|TRBV11-2
CASSWDYRSSYEQYF
>TRBJ2-1|TRBV14
CASSQGVYNEQFF
>TRBJ2-7|TRBV5-4
CASSTPGLAASEQYF